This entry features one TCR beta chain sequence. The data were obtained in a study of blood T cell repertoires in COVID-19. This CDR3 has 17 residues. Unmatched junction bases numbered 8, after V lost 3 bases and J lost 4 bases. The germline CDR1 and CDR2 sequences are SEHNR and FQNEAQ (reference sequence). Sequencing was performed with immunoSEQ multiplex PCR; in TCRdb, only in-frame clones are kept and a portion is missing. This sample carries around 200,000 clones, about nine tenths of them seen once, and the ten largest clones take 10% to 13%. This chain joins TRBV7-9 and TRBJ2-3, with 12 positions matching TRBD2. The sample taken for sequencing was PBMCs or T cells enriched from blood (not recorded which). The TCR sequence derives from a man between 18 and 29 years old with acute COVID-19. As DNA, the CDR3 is TGTGCCAGCAGCTTGCCGACTAGCGGGAGTACCCCAGATACGCAGTATTTT. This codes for CASSLPTSGSTPDTQYF.